This TCR beta chain was recovered during a study of cytomegalovirus exposure and HLA in healthy donors. Broader study findings: An assumption of roughly uniform sequencing depth across donors underlay the presence/absence analyses.

PCR employed 60 Vbeta and 13 Jbeta primers. Some clones are missing from TCRdb's copy, which holds only in-frame ones; the method was immunoSEQ multiplex PCR. Among roughly 180,000 clones listed, 82% were seen once. The V end lost 3 bases, the J end lost 9 bases, and 14 bases lay between the germline ends. The germline gives CDR1 SGDLS, CDR2 YYNGEE. The CDR3 is made up of 13 amino acids. This clone came up a few times. The antigen remains undetermined. The rearrangement links TRBV9 to TRBJ2-3; D is undetermined. Material for sequencing was PBMCs. The receptor was derived from a male donor in good health and CMV-seronegative. CDR3 residues: CASSGLGLRTQYF. The CDR3 nucleotides read TGTGCCAGCAGCGGCCTAGGCTTGAGAACGCAGTATTTT.